This T cell receptor beta chain stems from a study of blood T cell repertoires in COVID-19. On the study more broadly: The United States, Italy and Spain were the sources of the acute and convalescent COVID-19 samples.

Germline V gene sequence: CDR1 MNHEY, CDR2 SMNVEV (reference sequence). CDR3 length: 13 amino acids. V shed 3 bases and J shed 4 bases, with 9 bases lying between them. Measured with immunoSEQ multiplex PCR; TCRdb has only the in-frame clones, and not every one. Among more than 200,000 clones, approximately 80% were seen once, and the ten largest hold around 4%. The specimen sequenced was peripheral blood. This TCR derives from a man in his 60s with acute or convalescent COVID-19. The rearrangement joins TRBV27 to TRBJ2-5, with D possibly being TRBD2 (5 bases). The DNA for the CDR3 is TGTGCCAGCAGTTTCACTAGGCGAGAGACCCAGTACTTC. This translates into CASSFTRRETQYF.